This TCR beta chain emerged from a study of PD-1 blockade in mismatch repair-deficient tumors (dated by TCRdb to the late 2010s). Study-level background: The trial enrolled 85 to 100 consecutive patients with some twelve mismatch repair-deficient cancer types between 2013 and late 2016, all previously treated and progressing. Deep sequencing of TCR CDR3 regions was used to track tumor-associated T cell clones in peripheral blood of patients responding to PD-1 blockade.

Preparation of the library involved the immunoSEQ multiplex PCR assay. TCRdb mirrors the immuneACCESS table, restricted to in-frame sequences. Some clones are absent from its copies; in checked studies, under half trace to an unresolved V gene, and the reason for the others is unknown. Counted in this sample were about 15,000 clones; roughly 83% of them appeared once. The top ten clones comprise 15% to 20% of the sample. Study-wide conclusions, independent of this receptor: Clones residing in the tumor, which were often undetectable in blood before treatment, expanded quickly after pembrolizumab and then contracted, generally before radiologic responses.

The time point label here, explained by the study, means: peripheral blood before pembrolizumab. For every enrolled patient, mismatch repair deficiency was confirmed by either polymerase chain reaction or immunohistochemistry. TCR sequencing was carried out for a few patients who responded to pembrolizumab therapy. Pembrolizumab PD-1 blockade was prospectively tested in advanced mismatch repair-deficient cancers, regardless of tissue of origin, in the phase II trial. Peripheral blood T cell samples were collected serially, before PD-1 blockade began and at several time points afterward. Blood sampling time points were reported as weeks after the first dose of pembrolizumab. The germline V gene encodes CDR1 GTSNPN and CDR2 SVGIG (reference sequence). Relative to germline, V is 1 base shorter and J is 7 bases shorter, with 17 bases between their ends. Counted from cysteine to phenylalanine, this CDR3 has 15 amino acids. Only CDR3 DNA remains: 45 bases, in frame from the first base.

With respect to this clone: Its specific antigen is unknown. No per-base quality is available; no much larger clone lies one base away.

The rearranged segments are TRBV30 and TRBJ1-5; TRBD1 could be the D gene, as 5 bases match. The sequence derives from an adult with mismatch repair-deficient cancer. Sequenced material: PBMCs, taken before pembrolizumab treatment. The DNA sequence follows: TGTGCCTGGAGTGGTGGGGCTGGGGAAAAACAGCCCCAGCATTTT. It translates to CAWSGGAGEKQPQHF.